This is a list of T cell receptor beta chains from one sample in a study of blood T cell repertoires in COVID-19. Sequencing was performed with immunoSEQ multiplex PCR; in TCRdb, only in-frame clones are kept and a portion is missing. The sample consists of about 160,000 clones, roughly 79% of them appearing once. The material sequenced was peripheral blood. Receptors were obtained from a woman aged 80 or older with acute or convalescent COVID-19. Each CDR3 is given with its conserved first and last residue. The order of the fields is V gene, clone size, J gene, D gene, CDR3 DNA, CDR3 protein. The D gene is left open where the match is weak. Only part of the rows carry a size: once, few, many, or a class if the clone is expanded.

v_gene: TRBV4-1
abundance: -
j_gene: TRBJ2-1
d_gene: TRBD2
CDR3nt: TGCGCCAGCAGCCAAGAAGCTAGCGGGAGCATTTTCTTC
CDR3aa: CASSQEASGSIFF

v_gene: TRBV18
abundance: -
j_gene: TRBJ2-7
d_gene: -
CDR3nt: TGTGCCAGCTCACCGAGAGGGGGCTACGAGCAGTACTTC
CDR3aa: CASSPRGGYEQYF

v_gene: TRBV12-5
abundance: few
j_gene: TRBJ2-2
d_gene: -
CDR3nt: TGTGCTAGTGGTTTGGTAGAGACAGGGAACACCGGGGAGCTGTTTTTT
CDR3aa: CASGLVETGNTGELFF

v_gene: TRBV5-8
abundance: once
j_gene: TRBJ2-1
d_gene: TRBD1
CDR3nt: TGTGCCAGCAGCTTACCGGGACAGGGGTTCGGTGCTGAGCAGTTCTTC
CDR3aa: CASSLPGQGFGAEQFF

v_gene: TRBV3-1/TRBV3-2
abundance: -
j_gene: TRBJ1-1
d_gene: -
CDR3nt: TGTGCCAGCAGCCAAGATCGGGTCAGGGAAAAGACTGAAGCTTTCTTT
CDR3aa: CASSQDRVREKTEAFF

v_gene: TRBV5-1
abundance: -
j_gene: TRBJ1-3
d_gene: -
CDR3nt: TGCGCCAGCAGCTTGGAACCGGGAATCTCTGGAAACACCATATATTTT
CDR3aa: CASSLEPGISGNTIYF

v_gene: TRBV6-5
abundance: -
j_gene: TRBJ1-2
d_gene: -
CDR3nt: TGTGCCAGCAGTTTGACAGGAAACTATGGCTACACCTTC
CDR3aa: CASSLTGNYGYTF

v_gene: TRBV6-2/TRBV6-3
abundance: -
j_gene: TRBJ1-1
d_gene: -
CDR3nt: TGTGCCAGCAGTTACTTGAATCCTACGGGTACTGAAGCTTTCTTT
CDR3aa: CASSYLNPTGTEAFF

v_gene: TRBV29-1
abundance: -
j_gene: TRBJ2-5
d_gene: -
CDR3nt: TGCAGCGTTGAAACAGGGTTACAAGAGACCCAGTACTTC
CDR3aa: CSVETGLQETQYF

v_gene: TRBV3-1/TRBV3-2
abundance: -
j_gene: TRBJ1-1
d_gene: -
CDR3nt: TGTGCCAGCAGCCAAGACCCCCCCAGGGGGAACACTGAAGCTTTCTTT
CDR3aa: CASSQDPPRGNTEAFF

v_gene: TRBV24-1
abundance: -
j_gene: TRBJ2-1
d_gene: -
CDR3nt: TGTGCCACCAGTGATTCCAGGGTAAGTGAGCAGTTCTTC
CDR3aa: CATSDSRVSEQFF

v_gene: TRBV2
abundance: once
j_gene: TRBJ1-5
d_gene: -
CDR3nt: TGTGCCAGCAGGGGGGGACGGAGCAATCAGCCCCAGCATTTT
CDR3aa: CASRGGRSNQPQHF

v_gene: TRBV6-1
abundance: -
j_gene: TRBJ2-5
d_gene: -
CDR3nt: TGTGCCAGCAGTGATAACGGACAGCGGAGAGGAGAGACCCAGTACTTC
CDR3aa: CASSDNGQRRGETQYF

v_gene: TRBV15
abundance: -
j_gene: TRBJ2-7
d_gene: TRBD1
CDR3nt: TGTGCCACCAGCAGGGACAGGCTGGCCGAGCAGTACTTC
CDR3aa: CATSRDRLAEQYF

v_gene: TRBV9
abundance: -
j_gene: TRBJ2-7
d_gene: TRBD2
CDR3nt: TGTGCCAGCAGCCCCCGGGAGGGTCTTCTCTACGAGCAGTACTTC
CDR3aa: CASSPREGLLYEQYF

v_gene: TRBV2
abundance: -
j_gene: TRBJ2-1
d_gene: -
CDR3nt: TGTGCCAGCGGCCGGGAAGAATACTACAATGAGCAGTTCTTC
CDR3aa: CASGREEYYNEQFF

v_gene: TRBV15
abundance: -
j_gene: TRBJ2-7
d_gene: TRBD1
CDR3nt: TGTGCCACCAGCCAAGGACAGGGAAAATTCCACGAGCAGTACTTC
CDR3aa: CATSQGQGKFHEQYF

v_gene: TRBV7-9
abundance: -
j_gene: TRBJ1-1
d_gene: -
CDR3nt: TGTGCCAGCAGCAAAGGACAGACAGCTGAAGCTTTCTTT
CDR3aa: CASSKGQTAEAFF

v_gene: TRBV7-9
abundance: -
j_gene: TRBJ2-7
d_gene: -
CDR3nt: TGTGCCAGCAGCCCAGTGAAAGGAGGGCCTTCCTACGAGCAGTACTTC
CDR3aa: CASSPVKGGPSYEQYF

v_gene: TRBV7-2
abundance: -
j_gene: TRBJ2-6
d_gene: TRBD2
CDR3nt: TGTGCCAGCAGCATTAGCGGGAGAGGGTCTGGGGCCAACGTCCTGACTTTC
CDR3aa: CASSISGRGSGANVLTF

v_gene: TRBV7-9
abundance: -
j_gene: TRBJ1-5
d_gene: TRBD1
CDR3nt: TGTGCCAGCAGCTACTCGACAGGGGGCCATCAGCCCCAGCATTTT
CDR3aa: CASSYSTGGHQPQHF

v_gene: TRBV15
abundance: -
j_gene: TRBJ2-1
d_gene: -
CDR3nt: TGTGCCACCAGCAGACTACCTGGAGGGGCTAGCTCCTACAATGAGCAGTTCTTC
CDR3aa: CATSRLPGGASSYNEQFF

v_gene: TRBV5-6
abundance: -
j_gene: TRBJ1-5
d_gene: TRBD1
CDR3nt: TGTGCCAGCAGCTTTAGAGGGACAGGGCTAAATCAGCCCCAGCATTTT
CDR3aa: CASSFRGTGLNQPQHF

v_gene: TRBV5-4
abundance: -
j_gene: TRBJ2-1
d_gene: TRBD2
CDR3nt: TGTGCCAGCAGCTTGGCAGCGGGACCTAATCCTTACAATGAGCAGTTCTTC
CDR3aa: CASSLAAGPNPYNEQFF

v_gene: TRBV29-1
abundance: -
j_gene: TRBJ1-1
d_gene: -
CDR3nt: TGCAGCGTTGCCTTCCCTAACACTGAAGCTTTCTTT
CDR3aa: CSVAFPNTEAFF

v_gene: TRBV6-2/TRBV6-3
abundance: -
j_gene: TRBJ1-1
d_gene: TRBD1
CDR3nt: TGTGCCAGCAGCGACAGGGGAAGAGGGGCCACTGAAGCTTTCTTT
CDR3aa: CASSDRGRGATEAFF

v_gene: TRBV30
abundance: few
j_gene: TRBJ1-2
d_gene: TRBD1
CDR3nt: TGTGCCGGAACACAGGGGGCCCATGGCTACACCTTC
CDR3aa: CAGTQGAHGYTF

v_gene: TRBV18
abundance: -
j_gene: TRBJ2-2
d_gene: -
CDR3nt: TGTGCCAGCTCCTATTCCACGAACACCGGGGAGCTGTTTTTT
CDR3aa: CASSYSTNTGELFF

v_gene: TRBV19
abundance: -
j_gene: TRBJ1-5
d_gene: -
CDR3nt: TGTGCCAGTACCGCATGGGAAGGAGACAGTCAGCCCCAGCATTTT
CDR3aa: CASTAWEGDSQPQHF

v_gene: TRBV10-3
abundance: -
j_gene: TRBJ2-1
d_gene: TRBD2
CDR3nt: TGTGCCTTGAGGGAGGGGCTTAACAATGAGCAGTTCTTC
CDR3aa: CALREGLNNEQFF

v_gene: TRBV29-1
abundance: once
j_gene: TRBJ2-7
d_gene: TRBD1
CDR3nt: TGCAGCGTTGAAGTGACAGGGGACGAATCCTACGAGCAGTACTTC
CDR3aa: CSVEVTGDESYEQYF

v_gene: TRBV2
abundance: -
j_gene: TRBJ2-3
d_gene: -
CDR3nt: TGTGCCAGCAGTGCCTCCAGGATAGGAGATACGCAGTATTTT
CDR3aa: CASSASRIGDTQYF

v_gene: TRBV2
abundance: -
j_gene: TRBJ2-7
d_gene: -
CDR3nt: TGTGCCAGCAGGCGACAGGTTTACGAGCAGTACTTC
CDR3aa: CASRRQVYEQYF

v_gene: TRBV5-1
abundance: -
j_gene: TRBJ1-4
d_gene: -
CDR3nt: TGCGCCAGCAGCCTACCCCTACTGTCAACTAATGAAAAACTGTTTTTT
CDR3aa: CASSLPLLSTNEKLFF

v_gene: TRBV6-2/TRBV6-3
abundance: -
j_gene: TRBJ1-5
d_gene: -
CDR3nt: TGTGCCAGCAGTGAGTGGAGTCAGCCCCAGCATTTT
CDR3aa: CASSEWSQPQHF

v_gene: TRBV6-5
abundance: few
j_gene: TRBJ2-3
d_gene: TRBD2
CDR3nt: TGTGCCAGCATTTCATCCGGGAGGTCAGATACGCAGTATTTT
CDR3aa: CASISSGRSDTQYF

v_gene: TRBV10-3
abundance: few
j_gene: TRBJ2-3
d_gene: TRBD2
CDR3nt: TGTGCCGTTCGAACTAGCGGGAGCGACACAGATACGCAGTATTTT
CDR3aa: CAVRTSGSDTDTQYF

v_gene: TRBV5-1
abundance: -
j_gene: TRBJ2-5
d_gene: -
CDR3nt: TGCGCCAGCAGCACCGGACAGCTCCAAGAGACCCAGTACTTC
CDR3aa: CASSTGQLQETQYF

v_gene: TRBV10-1
abundance: -
j_gene: TRBJ2-7
d_gene: TRBD1
CDR3nt: TGCGCCAGCAGTCCAGGGGGAAGTGTGGACGAGCAGTACTTC
CDR3aa: CASSPGGSVDEQYF

v_gene: TRBV5-1
abundance: -
j_gene: TRBJ2-2
d_gene: TRBD2
CDR3nt: TGCGCCAGCAGCTTGGAGTCTAGCGGGAGCGGGGAGCTGTTTTTT
CDR3aa: CASSLESSGSGELFF

v_gene: TRBV9
abundance: -
j_gene: TRBJ1-1
d_gene: TRBD1
CDR3nt: TGTGCCAGCAGCGTAGCTACAGGGGGCACTGAAGCTTTCTTT
CDR3aa: CASSVATGGTEAFF

v_gene: TRBV25-1
abundance: -
j_gene: TRBJ2-6
d_gene: -
CDR3nt: TGTGCCAGCAGTGAACCCGGGACTGGGGCCAACGTCCTGACTTTC
CDR3aa: CASSEPGTGANVLTF

v_gene: TRBV5-1
abundance: -
j_gene: TRBJ2-1
d_gene: -
CDR3nt: TGCGCCAGCAGCTTGGTAGCCCCGGACAATGAGCAGTTCTTC
CDR3aa: CASSLVAPDNEQFF

v_gene: TRBV5-1
abundance: -
j_gene: TRBJ2-1
d_gene: -
CDR3nt: TGCGCCAGCAGCGGTAACCCGGGGTCCTACAATGAGCAGTTCTTC
CDR3aa: CASSGNPGSYNEQFF

v_gene: TRBV7-9
abundance: -
j_gene: TRBJ1-1
d_gene: -
CDR3nt: TGTGCCAGCAGACCTGACAGGCAATGGGCGTCGGCTGAAGCTTTCTTT
CDR3aa: CASRPDRQWASAEAFF

v_gene: TRBV3-1/TRBV3-2
abundance: few
j_gene: TRBJ1-3
d_gene: -
CDR3nt: TGTGCCAGCAGCCAAGCCATACTCTCTGGAAACACCATATATTTT
CDR3aa: CASSQAILSGNTIYF

v_gene: TRBV13
abundance: -
j_gene: TRBJ2-2
d_gene: -
CDR3nt: TGTGCCAGCAGCCCCAGGGAACGCGCGAACACCGGGGAGCTGTTTTTT
CDR3aa: CASSPRERANTGELFF

v_gene: TRBV11-1
abundance: once
j_gene: TRBJ2-1
d_gene: TRBD1
CDR3nt: TGTGCCAGCAGCTTAAACGCTGGACAGGGCAACAATGAGCAGTTCTTC
CDR3aa: CASSLNAGQGNNEQFF

v_gene: TRBV18
abundance: -
j_gene: TRBJ2-1
d_gene: TRBD2
CDR3nt: TGTGCCAGCTCACAAAGGACTAGCGGGTTTGGCGATGAGCAGTTCTTC
CDR3aa: CASSQRTSGFGDEQFF

v_gene: TRBV5-1
abundance: once
j_gene: TRBJ1-3
d_gene: -
CDR3nt: TGCGCCAGCAGCCTAGGGACTTCCAGCTCTGGAAACACCATATATTTT
CDR3aa: CASSLGTSSSGNTIYF

v_gene: TRBV5-1
abundance: -
j_gene: TRBJ2-5
d_gene: -
CDR3nt: TGCGCCAGCGTTGAAACCGGGACTCTAGAAGAGACCCAGTACTTC
CDR3aa: CASVETGTLEETQYF

v_gene: TRBV30
abundance: -
j_gene: TRBJ2-1
d_gene: -
CDR3nt: TGTGCCTGGAGTCCTCGGGGGGCGCTAGCTTATAATGAGCAGTTCTTC
CDR3aa: CAWSPRGALAYNEQFF

v_gene: TRBV2
abundance: -
j_gene: TRBJ2-5
d_gene: -
CDR3nt: TGTGCCAGCAGTTACGGGACTGGCCAAGAGACCCAGTACTTC
CDR3aa: CASSYGTGQETQYF

v_gene: TRBV7-2
abundance: -
j_gene: TRBJ2-1
d_gene: TRBD2
CDR3nt: TGTGCCAGCAGCGCTGACTCTAGCGGGAGCTCCTACAATGAGCAGTTCTTC
CDR3aa: CASSADSSGSSYNEQFF

v_gene: TRBV12-3/TRBV12-4
abundance: -
j_gene: TRBJ1-2
d_gene: TRBD1
CDR3nt: TGTGCCAGCAGTGTCAGGGGGCTTGGCTACACCTTC
CDR3aa: CASSVRGLGYTF

v_gene: TRBV2
abundance: -
j_gene: TRBJ1-5
d_gene: -
CDR3nt: TGTGCCAGCAGGGCAGGGCTAAATCAGCCCCAGCATTTT
CDR3aa: CASRAGLNQPQHF